The 25 T cell receptor beta chains given below trace back to one sample, sequenced in a study of blood T cell repertoires in COVID-19. Sequencing used immunoSEQ multiplex PCR; TCRdb keeps in-frame clones, though not all of them. Here the sample spans about 230,000 clones, around four fifths being singletons. Source material: peripheral blood. The origin of the receptors is a woman in her seventies with active or convalescent COVID-19.

A few counts support this clone. This chain connects TRBV10-3 to TRBJ1-5, with a possible D match to TRBD1 (6 bases). Germline CDR1 ENHRY, CDR2 SYGVKD. This CDR3 region has 12 residues. V was shortened by 11 bases and J by 3 bases, with 11 bases between the two germline ends. The DNA of the CDR3 is TGTGCCTCAGGGGCAAACAATCAGCCCCAGCATTTT. Translation: CASGANNQPQHF.

This chain uses TRBV7-2 with TRBJ2-5; TRBD1 aligns across 8 bases. The CDR3 runs to 19 residues. Per the germline V gene, CDR1 is SGHTA and CDR2 is FQGNSA. J lost 7 bases, V lost 2 bases, and 21 bases had no gene match. CDR3 in amino acids: CASSLLMILGTGGHGTQYF. CDR3 sequence (DNA): TGTGCCAGCAGCTTACTGATGATACTCGGGACAGGAGGCCATGGGACCCAGTACTTC.

The V and J genes are TRBV29-1 and TRBJ1-1; a possible D gene is TRBD1 (6 bases). V dropped 7 bases and J dropped 5 bases, with 23 bases sitting between them. This CDR3 is built from 15 residues. Germline V CDR1 and CDR2: SQVTM, ANQGSEA. CDR3 coding DNA: TGCAGCGCCTACACCCCGGGACACGGAAGAACTGAAGCTTTCTTT. This codes for CSAYTPGHGRTEAFF.

This clone turned up a few times. V is TRBV6-6 and J is TRBJ1-2, with unresolved D. Trimming stripped 5 bases from V and 6 bases from J, with 13 bases between. CDR1 and CDR2 from the germline V gene are MNHNY and SVGAGI (reference sequence). The CDR3 has 13 residues. The CDR3 DNA is TGTGCCAGCAGTCGGACCCTGGAGGATGGCTACACCTTC. This codes for CASSRTLEDGYTF.

The rearrangement joins TRBV6-6 to TRBJ2-1; perhaps TRBD2 as D (6 bases). V gave up 2 bases and J gave up 5 bases, with 10 bases separating them. The CDR3 covers 14 residues. CDR1 is MNHNY and CDR2 is SVGAGI in the germline V gene (reference sequence). CDR3 sequence (DNA): TGTGCCAGCAGTTACCGGCGGGAAGACAATGAGCAGTTCTTC. Protein product: CASSYRREDNEQFF.

V gene TRBV5-4 combines with J gene TRBJ2-1; D unresolved. Trimming removed 3 bases from V and 1 base from J, with 5 bases in between. The length of the CDR3 is 13 residues. Looked up from germline, CDR1 is SGHNT and CDR2 is YYREEE (reference sequence). CDR3 region: CASSSGSYNEQFF. The CDR3 DNA sequence: TGTGCCAGCAGCTCCGGGTCCTACAATGAGCAGTTCTTC.

This clone was counted once. The V and J genes are TRBV4-2 and TRBJ1-1; possible D gene TRBD1, 5 bases. Germline CDR1 and CDR2: LGHNA and YNFKEQ. With 1 base removed from V and 3 bases from J, the gap between germline ends came to 15 bases. The CDR3 is 16 residues long. The CDR3 coding sequence is TGTGCCAGCAGCCAAGCAACCCGGCAGGGTGACACTGAAGCTTTCTTT. It is translated as CASSQATRQGDTEAFF.

This CDR3 is CASSLLGTGGHEKLFF. CDR3 in DNA: TGTGCCAGCAGCTTACTCGGTACAGGGGGCCATGAAAAACTGTTTTTT. The chain has TRBV7-2 and TRBJ1-4; 9 bases align to TRBD1. CDR1 and CDR2 (germline): SGHTA, FQGNSA. The CDR3 contains 16 residues. The junction had 7 bases not matched to a gene; V was cut back by 2 bases and J by 6 bases.

The genes are TRBV5-1 and TRBJ2-3; D possibly corresponds to TRBD2 (5 bases). V lost 0 bases and J lost 4, with 9 bases in between. This CDR3 has 14 amino acids. Germline values: CDR1 SGHRS, CDR2 YFSETQ. Here the CDR3 reads CASSLAGKSDTQYF. CDR3 nucleotides: TGCGCCAGCAGCTTGGCCGGGAAGTCAGATACGCAGTATTTT.

This sequence joins TRBV29-1 and TRBJ2-5; TRBD1 matches at 7 bases. After removal of 5 bases from V and 4 bases from J, the junction contained 10 bases not matched to a gene. Germline V gene lookup returns CDR1 SQVTM and CDR2 ANQGSEA. This CDR3 has 14 amino acids. In nucleotides, the CDR3 is TGCAGCGTTCCGCGACAGGGATTCGGAGAGACCCAGTACTTC. This gives the protein CSVPRQGFGETQYF.

The chain uses TRBV7-2 and TRBJ2-3; TRBD2 aligns across 10 bases. The CDR3 totals 14 residues. Germline V gives CDR1 SGHTA, CDR2 FQGNSA. J gave up 7 bases and V 5 bases, and 6 bases lay outside the gene matches. CDR3 region: CASSTTSGVNTQYF. The CDR3, as DNA: TGTGCCAGCAGCACAACTAGCGGGGTTAATACGCAGTATTTT.

A single count supports this clone. The rearrangement uses TRBV7-6 and TRBJ2-5; D is unresolved. Per the germline V gene, CDR1 is SGHVS and CDR2 is FNYEAQ. V was shortened by 5 bases and J by 4 bases, with 5 bases between the two germline ends. This CDR3 region has 11 residues. The CDR3 is CASSTTETQYF. Here the CDR3 DNA reads TGTGCCAGCAGCACAACAGAGACCCAGTACTTC.

The CDR3 loop is CASSRGAWENEQFF. The CDR3 DNA follows: TGTGCCAGCAGCCGAGGTGCGTGGGAGAATGAGCAGTTCTTC. This chain connects TRBV3-1 (or the pseudogene TRBV3-2) to TRBJ2-1; possibly TRBD2 for D (5 bases). CDR3 length: 14 residues. Germline CDR1 and CDR2: LGHDT and YNNKEL (reference sequence). Deletions cut 4 bases from V and 7 bases from J, with 14 bases between.

The CDR3 region has the DNA TGTGCCAGCAGTGCCGAGGTACATGGCTACACCTTC. It translates to CASSAEVHGYTF. The V and J genes are TRBV2 and TRBJ1-2, with D unclear. V was trimmed by 4 bases and J by 6 bases, leaving 9 bases between them. Per the germline V gene, CDR1 is SNHLY and CDR2 is FYNNEI. There are 12 residues in the CDR3.

The V gene is TRBV19, the J gene TRBJ2-3; tentatively, D is TRBD2 (5 bases). Trimming pared 6 bases from V and 2 bases from J, leaving 21 bases between. The CDR3 contains 17 residues. Germline values: CDR1 LNHDA, CDR2 SQIVND (reference sequence). The CDR3 nucleotides are TGTGCCAGTAGCCCTTTTTTAATGGCGGGCCTCACAGATACGCAGTATTTT. Translated: CASSPFLMAGLTDTQYF.

This sequence joins TRBV5-1 and TRBJ2-1; TRBD2 might be the D (6 bases). Trimming stripped 1 base from V and 7 bases from J, with 12 bases between. In germline, CDR1 is SGHRS, CDR2 YFSETQ. This CDR3 is 14 amino acids long. The CDR3 nucleotides are TGCGCCAGCAGCTTGCAACGGGAGTGGAATGAGCAGTTCTTC. Translated, it gives CASSLQREWNEQFF.

V usage is TRBV5-4 and J usage is TRBJ2-7; 7 nucleotides agree with TRBD2. This CDR3 contains 14 residues. Looked up from germline, CDR1 is SGHNT and CDR2 is YYREEE (reference sequence). Unmatched junction bases numbered 7, after V lost 4 bases and J lost 3 bases. The CDR3 coding sequence is TGTGCCAGCAGCAAGGGACTACTCTACTACGAGCAGTACTTC. Protein product: CASSKGLLYYEQYF.

This sequence joins TRBV2 and TRBJ1-1; TRBD1 agrees at 11 bases. Germline V gene data show CDR1 as SNHLY and CDR2 as FYNNEI. The CDR3 sequence is 15 residues long. The junction had 8 bases not matched to a gene; V was cut back by 6 bases and J by 5 bases. CDR3 coding DNA: TGTGCCAGCAGACCGGACAGGGGGCAGGGTACTGAAGCTTTCTTT. Its translation: CASRPDRGQGTEAFF.

V is TRBV10-3 and J is TRBJ2-3, with 14 bases that match TRBD2. V was clipped by 2 bases and J by 8 bases; unmatched bases: 3. The CDR3 is made up of 15 amino acids. Germline CDR1 and CDR2: ENHRY and SYGVKD. The DNA of the CDR3 is TGTGCCATCAGTGAGGCGACTAGCGGGAGGGGTACGCAGTATTTT. Encoded protein: CAISEATSGRGTQYF.

The chain carries TRBV6-2 or TRBV6-3 and TRBJ2-2; TRBD2 might be the D (6 bases). CDR3 length equals 16 residues. Trimming pared 0 bases from V and 4 bases from J, leaving 12 bases between. Germline V gene data show CDR1 as MNHEY and CDR2 as SVGEGT. CDR3 coding DNA: TGTGCCAGCAGTTACTCGGAGGGTTACCCCACCGGGGAGCTGTTTTTT. It translates to CASSYSEGYPTGELFF.

This chain uses TRBV10-2 with TRBJ1-1; D is undetermined. The CDR3 runs to 13 residues. Germline V gene lookup returns CDR1 WSHSY and CDR2 SAAADI. Trimming removed 6 bases at V and 1 base at J, with 9 bases between. Here the CDR3 reads CASSEQRNTEAFF. The CDR3 coding sequence is TGCGCCAGCAGCGAACAGAGGAACACTGAAGCTTTCTTT.

CDR3 DNA sequence: TGTGCCAGCAGCCGGGACAGGGGGTGGTCGAACTATGGCTACACCTTC. Its translation is CASSRDRGWSNYGYTF. The V gene is TRBV7-2, the J gene TRBJ1-2; TRBD1 matches at 11 bases. The CDR3 has 16 amino acids. Germline V gives CDR1 SGHTA, CDR2 FQGNSA. V lost 5 bases and J lost 2; bases outside the gene matches: 7.

This chain uses TRBV28 with TRBJ2-5; 10 bases align to TRBD1. J was trimmed by 5 bases and V by 10 bases; bases with no gene match: 7. The CDR3 is 13 residues long. The germline gives CDR1 MDHEN, CDR2 SYDVKM. The chain's CDR3 is CATRTGGRETQYF. The CDR3 DNA sequence: TGTGCCACCCGGACAGGGGGAAGGGAGACCCAGTACTTC.

Here the CDR3 reads CARLLISGRREETQYF. DNA of the CDR3: TGTGCCAGACTTTTGATAAGCGGGAGGAGGGAGGAGACCCAGTACTTC. The chain employs TRBV5-3 and TRBJ2-5; 9 nucleotides agree with TRBD2. TRBV5-3 is reported as an ORF; its role is uncertain. With V trimmed by 7 bases and J by 5 bases, 15 bases remained unmatched. The CDR3 totals 16 residues.

This clone appeared many times. The rearrangement joins TRBV30 to TRBJ1-5, with 7 nucleotides matching TRBD1. V lost 3 bases and J lost 5; bases outside the gene matches: 13. CDR3 length equals 16 residues. The germline V gene has CDR1 GTSNPN and CDR2 SVGIG (reference sequence). The CDR3 loop is CAWSATGVTRYQPQHF. In nucleotides, the CDR3 is TGTGCCTGGAGCGCAACAGGGGTGACGCGTTATCAGCCCCAGCATTTT.